The clone carrying this TCR beta chain came up a few times. As yet, its antigen is unknown. The PCR was carried out with 60 Vbeta primers and 13 Jbeta primers. In the source study's methods: In a later analysis, the count reached roughly 80 million unique TCR beta chains, with about 12 million shared. The assay was immunoSEQ multiplex PCR, and TCRdb's table has in-frame clones only and misses some. V and J calls and clone size follow that table, whereas D and trimming were derived from the DNA. The sample lists around 150,000 clones, 76% occurring once. The entry originates in a study of cytomegalovirus exposure and HLA in healthy donors. Study-wide points: In a later analysis, TCR beta V- and J-gene trimming showed a link to a missense DCLRE1C variant.

In germline, CDR1 is SGHAT, CDR2 FQNNGV. J was trimmed by 0 bases and V by 2 bases; bases with no gene match: 9. The CDR3 consists of 18 residues. Sequenced sample: PBMCs. This chain connects TRBV11-2 to TRBJ2-3; TRBD2 aligns across 9 bases. This clonotype originated in a male donor in good health and CMV-seronegative. The CDR3 reads CASSLRLAGAPSTDTQYF. CDR3 coding DNA: TGTGCCAGCAGCTTAAGGTTAGCGGGGGCGCCTAGCACAGATACGCAGTATTTT.